The present entry profiles one TCR beta chain with its context. These data originate in a study of shared clonotypes between healthy human individuals. Method: immunoSEQ multiplex PCR; TCRdb's copy keeps in-frame clones and lacks some. The sample shows 650,000 to 750,000 clones, 60% to 80% of them seen only once. There were only Caucasian adults among the donors, and all lived in Nashville, Tennessee. Germline V gives CDR1 SEHNR, CDR2 FQNEAQ (reference sequence). V shed 1 base and J shed 8 bases, with 9 bases lying between them. The CDR3 sequence is 13 residues long. The TCR originated in a woman in her 30s in good health. The chain uses TRBV7-9 and TRBJ2-1, with D possibly TRBD2 on 5 matching bases. The sequenced material came from memory CD4+ T cells sorted from blood. Stated subset: CD45RA-negative fraction. CDR3 amino acids: CASSLVWGDEQFF. CDR3 bases: TGTGCCAGCAGCTTAGTCTGGGGAGATGAGCAGTTCTTC.